These 3 T cell receptor beta chains came from one sample sequenced in a study of blood T cells in healthy people across ages. Next came a second PCR, run for roughly 6 to 11 cycles, which used a sample-barcoded 5' primer along with a J-beta primer mix. TCRdb ran MiXCR on the 5' RACE reads and lists one entry per CDR3 protein. The data show some 920,000 distinct CDR3 sequences, roughly 51% seen once. Material for sequencing was blood. These receptors originate from a woman aged 60-70 years in good health.

The chain carries TRBV7-8 and TRBJ2-1, with 10 bases identical to TRBD2. CDR3 length equals 17 residues. From germline, CDR1 is SGHVS and CDR2 FQNEAQ. V trimming: 0 bases; J trimming: 9 bases; junction bases outside the gene matches: 11. CDR3 sequence (DNA): TGTGCCAGCAGCTTAGCGCCTTGGGCTAGCGGGGGAATTGAGCAGTTCTTC. This codes for CASSLAPWASGGIEQFF.

The gene calls are TRBV7-2 and TRBJ2-5, with TRBD2 as a possible D gene (6 bases). Germline loops: CDR1 SGHTA, CDR2 FQGNSA. CDR3 length equals 14 residues. Trimming left V 6 bases short and J 5 bases short, with 16 bases between. The CDR3 bases are TGTGCCAGCAGTACTCGGCGGGGTAAGGAGACCCAGTACTTC. It translates to CASSTRRGKETQYF.

This sequence joins TRBV27 and TRBJ1-2; D might be TRBD1 (5 bases). CDR1 MNHEY and CDR2 SMNVEV come from the germline V gene (reference sequence). V was cut by 4 bases and J by 3 bases, with 9 bases left in between. There are 13 residues in the CDR3. CDR3 coding DNA: TGTGCCAGCAGTTCCCGGGACTACTATGGCTACACCTTC. It is translated as CASSSRDYYGYTF.